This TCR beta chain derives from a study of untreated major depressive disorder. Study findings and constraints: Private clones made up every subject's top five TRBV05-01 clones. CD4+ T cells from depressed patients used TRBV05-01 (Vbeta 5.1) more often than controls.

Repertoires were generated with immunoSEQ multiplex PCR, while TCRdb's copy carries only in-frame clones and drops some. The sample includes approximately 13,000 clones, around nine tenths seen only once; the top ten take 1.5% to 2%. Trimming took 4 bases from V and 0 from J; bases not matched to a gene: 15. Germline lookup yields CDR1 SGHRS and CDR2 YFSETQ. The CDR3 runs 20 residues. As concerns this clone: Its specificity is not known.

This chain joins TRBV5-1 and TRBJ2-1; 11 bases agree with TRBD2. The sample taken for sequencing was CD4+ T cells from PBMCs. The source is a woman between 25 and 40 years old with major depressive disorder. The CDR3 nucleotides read TGCGCCAGCAGCGGTACCGGGACTAGCGGCTTTCAGAGCTCCTACAATGAGCAGTTCTTC. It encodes CASSGTGTSGFQSSYNEQFF.